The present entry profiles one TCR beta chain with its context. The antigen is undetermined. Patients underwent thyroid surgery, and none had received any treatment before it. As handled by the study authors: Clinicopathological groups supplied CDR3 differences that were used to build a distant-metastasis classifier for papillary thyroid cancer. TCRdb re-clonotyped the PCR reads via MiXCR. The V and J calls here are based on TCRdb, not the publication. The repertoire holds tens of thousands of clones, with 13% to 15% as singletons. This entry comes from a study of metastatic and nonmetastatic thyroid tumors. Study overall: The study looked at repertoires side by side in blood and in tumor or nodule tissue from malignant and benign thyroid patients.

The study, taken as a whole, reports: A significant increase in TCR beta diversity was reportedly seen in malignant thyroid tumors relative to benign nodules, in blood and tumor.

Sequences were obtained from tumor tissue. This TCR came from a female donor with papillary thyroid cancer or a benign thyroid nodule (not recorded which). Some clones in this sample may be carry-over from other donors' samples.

Here the CDR3 DNA reads TGTGCCAGCAGGGGGACTAGCGGGAGGGCTAGCGAGCAGTACTTC. Amino acid sequence: CASRGTSGRASEQYF. The J gene is TRBJ2-7, the V gene TRBV12-3 or TRBV12-4, with 16 bases matching TRBD2. V dropped 6 bases and J dropped 6; count of bases not matched to a gene: 5. The CDR3 runs 15 residues.